This passage covers 24 T cell receptor beta chains from one sample sequenced in a study of beta chain features in type 1 diabetes. Isolated RNA was reverse transcribed in full, so expressed TCRB transcripts were sequenced. Sequencing used immunoSEQ multiplex PCR; TCRdb keeps in-frame clones, though not all of them. This repertoire shows around 44,000 clones, approximately 53% found once; its top ten account for around 0.25%. The sequenced sample was stem cell memory CD4+ T cells from blood. Every receptor here comes from a woman aged 25 to 39 in good health.

The rearrangement links TRBV28 to TRBJ2-5; weak D call: TRBD1 (6 bases). The CDR3 has 15 residues. V lost 5 bases and J 2 bases, leaving 15 bases between the germline ends. CDR1 and CDR2 from the germline V gene are MDHEN and SYDVKM. CDR3 region: CASSRRGQLQETQYF. In DNA, the CDR3 is TGTGCCAGCAGTCGCCGCGGACAGTTACAAGAGACCCAGTACTTC.

The gene calls are TRBV2 and TRBJ2-6, with TRBD1 matching 8 bases. The length of the CDR3 is 19 residues. With 6 bases clipped from V and 0 bases from J, the junction kept 13 bases outside the gene matches. CDR1 is SNHLY and CDR2 is FYNNEI in the germline V gene. The CDR3 reads CASRDRQGTTLSGANVLTF. CDR3 DNA: TGTGCCAGCAGGGATCGACAGGGGACCACTCTCTCTGGGGCCAACGTCCTGACTTTC.

This chain links TRBV27 with TRBJ2-7; tentative D call: TRBD2 (7 bases). The V end lost 4 bases, the J end lost 6 bases, and 13 bases lay between the germline ends. The CDR3 totals 13 residues. Germline CDR1 reads MNHEY; CDR2 reads SMNVEV (reference sequence). CDR3 amino acids: CASSWGAGAEQYF. The CDR3 nucleotides read TGTGCCAGCAGTTGGGGGGCGGGAGCCGAGCAGTACTTC.

In this sample, this clone turned up a few times. The CDR3 coding sequence is TGTGCCAGCAGCTTAGGGCGTAGCGAGCAGTTCTTC. Its protein product is CASSLGRSEQFF. V and J are TRBV7-2 and TRBJ2-1; D is uncertain. CDR1 is SGHTA, CDR2 FQGNSA, per germline. This CDR3 has 12 amino acids. V was pared by 1 base and J by 10 bases, with 8 bases between.

This clone turned up a few times. The gene calls are TRBV9 and TRBJ2-3; D is unresolved. CDR3 length: 15 amino acids. Per the germline V gene, CDR1 is SGDLS and CDR2 is YYNGEE. Trimming cost V 2 bases and J 0 bases, with 10 bases left between them. The CDR3 loop is CASSVKPHSTDTQYF. CDR3 nucleotide sequence: TGTGCCAGCAGCGTCAAACCACATAGCACAGATACGCAGTATTTT.

The chain recombines TRBV11-3 with TRBJ2-1; the match to TRBD2 covers 9 bases. The CDR3 covers 15 residues. J was trimmed by 9 bases and V by 1 base; bases with no gene match: 7. In germline, CDR1 is SGHNT, CDR2 YENEEA. CDR3 loop: CASSLASGIKFEQFF. The CDR3 nucleotides read TGTGCCAGCAGCTTAGCTAGCGGGATCAAATTTGAGCAGTTCTTC. Full variable domain (rest looked up from reference TRBV11-3 and TRBJ2-1): EAGVVQSPRYKIIEKKQPVAFWCNPISGHNTLYWYLQNLGQGPELLIRYENEEAVDDSQLPKDRFSAERLKGVDSTLKIQPAELGDSAVYLCASSLASGIKFEQFFGPGTRLTVL.

This sequence joins TRBV7-2 and TRBJ2-1; 9 bases match TRBD2. The CDR3 runs to 16 residues. Trimming took 0 bases from V and 5 from J; bases not matched to a gene: 5. Per germline, CDR1 SGHTA and CDR2 FQGNSA. The CDR3 DNA is TGTGCCAGCAGCTTAGCAGCTAGCGGGAATAACAATGAGCAGTTCTTC. Its protein product is CASSLAASGNNNEQFF.

The rearrangement links TRBV5-1 to TRBJ1-2; D perhaps matches TRBD1 (5 bases). The V gene lost 0 bases and the J gene lost 0 bases, with 18 bases spanning the gap. CDR1 and CDR2 (germline): SGHRS, YFSETQ. CDR3 length: 18 amino acids. CDR3 amino acids: CASSLAGDPIRTNYGYTF. CDR3 nucleotide sequence: TGCGCCAGCAGCTTGGCGGGGGACCCAATACGTACTAACTATGGCTACACCTTC.

This clone has a handful of counts. One junction end does not reproduce the germline sequence, and a read error may be involved. This chain connects TRBV7-7 to TRBJ2-7; TRBD1 aligns across 9 bases. CDR1 SSHAT and CDR2 FNYEAQ come from the germline V gene (reference sequence). This CDR3 is built from 14 residues. The CDR3 nucleotides are TGTGCTAGCAGCACAGACAGGGGGACGTACGAGCAGTACTTC. This gives the protein CASSTDRGTYEQYF.

V is TRBV30 and J is TRBJ1-4; 9 nucleotides agree with TRBD1. The CDR3 extends over 16 amino acids. With V trimmed by 0 bases and J by 8 bases, 10 bases remained unmatched. Germline-derived CDR1 and CDR2 are GTSNPN and SVGIG (reference sequence). For the CDR3, the DNA is TGTGCCTGGAGTGTAAAGGATGGGACAGGGACCGAAAAACTGTTTTTT. It encodes CAWSVKDGTGTEKLFF.

The chain links TRBV4-3 to TRBJ1-1; D gene uncertain. The CDR3 consists of 16 residues. The germline gives CDR1 LGHNA, CDR2 YSLEER. Trimming took 4 bases from V and 1 from J, leaving 16 bases between them. CDR3 sequence: CASSPGEGRGNTEAFF. CDR3 coding DNA: TGCGCCAGCAGCCCAGGCGAGGGCCGGGGGAACACTGAAGCTTTCTTT.

This clone has only a few counts. This chain links TRBV28 with TRBJ2-4; 10 bases are a match to TRBD1. The CDR3 is 14 residues long. V was clipped by 3 bases and J by 6 bases; unmatched bases: 2. Germline CDR1 is MDHEN and CDR2 is SYDVKM. The CDR3: CASSLGTGVNIQYF. Here the CDR3 DNA reads TGTGCCAGCAGTTTGGGGACAGGGGTAAACATTCAGTACTTC.

The chain employs TRBV5-4 and TRBJ2-2; 11 bases agree with TRBD2. The CDR3 length is 15 residues. Looked up from germline, CDR1 is SGHNT and CDR2 is YYREEE (reference sequence). Unmatched junction bases numbered 7, after V lost 5 bases and J lost 7 bases. The CDR3 loop is CASRSGTSGDGELFF. CDR3 DNA: TGTGCCAGCAGATCAGGGACTAGCGGTGACGGGGAGCTGTTTTTT. The full variable domain, completed using reference TRBV5-4 and TRBJ2-2, is ETGVTQSPTHLIKTRGQQVTLRCSSQSGHNTVSWYQQALGQGPQFIFQYYREEENGRGNFPPRFSGLQFPNYSSELNVNALELDDSALYLCASRSGTSGDGELFFGEGSRLTVL.

To note about this clone: Other DNA sequences in this specimen translate into the identical CDR3. The chain couples TRBV28 to TRBJ1-2, with unresolved D. The CDR3 is made up of 12 amino acids. The germline V gene has CDR1 MDHEN and CDR2 SYDVKM. The V and J ends lost 3 bases and 5 bases respectively, with 7 bases between them. This CDR3 is CASSLGDYGYTF. DNA for the CDR3: TGTGCCAGCAGTTTGGGAGATTATGGCTACACCTTC.

This clone was seen a single time. V gene TRBV27 combines with J gene TRBJ2-4; D possibly corresponds to TRBD2 (6 bases). Germline V lookup: CDR1 MNHEY, CDR2 SMNVEV (reference sequence). The CDR3 runs to 14 residues. The germline V and J ends were trimmed by 1 base and 6 bases, with 10 bases remaining between them. CDR3 sequence (DNA): TGTGCCAGCAGTTTATTTGGGGGAGGAAACATTCAGTACTTC. This sequence encodes CASSLFGGGNIQYF.

The chain carries TRBV7-9 and TRBJ2-5, with D tentatively TRBD1 (7 bases). The V and J ends lost 5 bases and 0 bases respectively, with 10 bases between them. The CDR3 loop spans 14 amino acids. CDR1 is SEHNR, CDR2 FQNEAQ, per germline (reference sequence). The DNA of the CDR3 is TGTGCCAGCAGCGCGGGACAGTACCAAGAGACCCAGTACTTC. Protein product: CASSAGQYQETQYF.

The V call is TRBV10-3, the J call TRBJ1-2, with 9 bases aligning to TRBD1. CDR1 ENHRY and CDR2 SYGVKD come from the germline V gene. V lost 3 bases to trimming and J lost 5 bases; unmatched junction nucleotides: 4. The CDR3 runs to 14 residues. The CDR3 DNA reads as TGTGCCATCAGTGAAGCCGGGACAGGGTATGGCTACACCTTC. Translated: CAISEAGTGYGYTF.

The rearrangement links TRBV7-3 to TRBJ2-3; TRBD1 aligns across 9 bases. This CDR3 is 15 amino acids long. Looked up from germline, CDR1 is SGHTA and CDR2 is FQGTGA. V gave up 2 bases and J gave up 6 bases; unmatched junction bases: 6. The CDR3 loop reads CASSLPGQGRDTQYF. The DNA of the CDR3 is TGTGCCAGCAGCTTACCGGGACAGGGCAGGGATACGCAGTATTTT.

This clone was found a few times. This rearrangement joins TRBV7-9 to TRBJ1-3; D possibly corresponds to TRBD1 (6 bases). This CDR3 has 18 amino acids. Germline values: CDR1 SEHNR, CDR2 FQNEAQ (reference sequence). Trimming left V 1 base short and J 5 bases short, with 21 bases between. CDR3 loop: CASSLGAPNRERRNTIYF. Here the CDR3 DNA reads TGTGCCAGCAGCTTAGGGGCTCCCAACAGGGAGAGAAGAAACACCATATATTTT.

This chain connects TRBV5-4 to TRBJ2-3; 12 nucleotides align to TRBD2. Per the germline V gene, CDR1 is SGHNT and CDR2 is YYREEE (reference sequence). The CDR3 is made up of 16 amino acids. Trimming removed 3 bases from V and 2 bases from J; junction bases left unmatched: 4. CDR3 residues: CASSSWTSGDTDTQYF. The CDR3 DNA reads TGTGCCAGCAGCTCATGGACTAGCGGGGACACAGATACGCAGTATTTT.

The chain has TRBV20-1 and TRBJ2-1; D is uncertain. CDR3 length: 11 amino acids. The ends were cut back, 2 bases at V and 5 bases at J, with 4 bases in the middle. Germline CDR1 and CDR2: DFQATT and SNEGSKA (reference sequence). The DNA for the CDR3 is TGCAGTGCTAGACTAGACAATGAGCAGTTCTTC. Protein product: CSARLDNEQFF.

The rearrangement joins TRBV6-1 to TRBJ2-2; maybe TRBD2 (6 bases). With 4 bases removed from V and 0 bases from J, the gap between germline ends came to 18 bases. CDR1 MNHNS and CDR2 SASEGT come from the germline V gene. This CDR3 contains 18 residues. CDR3: CASSGRLGDRSNTGELFF. DNA of the CDR3: TGTGCCAGCAGTGGTCGACTAGGGGACCGTTCGAACACCGGGGAGCTGTTTTTT.

This clone was seen only a few times. The chain has TRBV6-6 and TRBJ1-4; maybe TRBD1 (6 bases). Germline values: CDR1 MNHNY, CDR2 SVGAGI (reference sequence). V dropped 3 bases and J dropped 1 base, with 9 bases sitting between them. This CDR3 spans 15 amino acids. Written as DNA, the CDR3 is TGTGCCAGCAGTTATATGACAGGAACTAATGAAAAACTGTTTTTT. Protein: CASSYMTGTNEKLFF.

The chain is built from TRBV5-4 and TRBJ1-2; a possible D gene is TRBD1 (5 bases). Germline V lookup: CDR1 SGHNT, CDR2 YYREEE (reference sequence). V lost 4 bases, J lost 10 bases, and 17 bases lay in between. This CDR3 has 13 amino acids. The CDR3 nucleotides are TGTGCCAGCAGCCCGGGGAGGGACCGCACCTACACCTTC. This gives the protein CASSPGRDRTYTF.